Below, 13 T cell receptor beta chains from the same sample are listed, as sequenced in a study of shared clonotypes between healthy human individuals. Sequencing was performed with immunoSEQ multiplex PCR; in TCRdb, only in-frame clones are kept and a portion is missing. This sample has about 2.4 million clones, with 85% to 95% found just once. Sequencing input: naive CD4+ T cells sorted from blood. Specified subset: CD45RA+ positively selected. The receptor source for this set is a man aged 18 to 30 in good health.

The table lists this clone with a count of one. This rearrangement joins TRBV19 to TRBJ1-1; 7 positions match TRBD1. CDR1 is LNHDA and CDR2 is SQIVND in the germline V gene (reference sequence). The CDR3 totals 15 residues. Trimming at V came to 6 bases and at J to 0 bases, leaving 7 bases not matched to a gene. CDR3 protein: CASSKPGQLNTEAFF. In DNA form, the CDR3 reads TGTGCCAGTAGCAAGCCGGGACAGCTGAACACTGAAGCTTTCTTT. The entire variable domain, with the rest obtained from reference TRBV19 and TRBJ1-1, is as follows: DGGITQSPKYLFRKEGQNVTLSCEQNLNHDAMYWYRQDPGQGLRLIYYSQIVNDFQKGDIAEGYSVSREKKESFPLTVTSAQKNPTAFYLCASSKPGQLNTEAFFGQGTRLTVV.

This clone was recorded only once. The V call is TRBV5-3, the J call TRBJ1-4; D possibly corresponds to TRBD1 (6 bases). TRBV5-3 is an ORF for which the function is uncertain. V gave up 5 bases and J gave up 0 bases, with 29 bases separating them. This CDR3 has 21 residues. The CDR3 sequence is CARSYPATTGPNSTTNEKLFF. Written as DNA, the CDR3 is TGTGCCAGAAGTTATCCTGCCACGACAGGTCCCAACAGTACAACTAATGAAAAACTGTTTTTT.

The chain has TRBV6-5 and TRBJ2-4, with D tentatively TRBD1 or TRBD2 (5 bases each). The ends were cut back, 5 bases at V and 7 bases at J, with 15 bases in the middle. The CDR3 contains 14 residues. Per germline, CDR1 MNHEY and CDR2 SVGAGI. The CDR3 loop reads CASSGSGTRNIQYF. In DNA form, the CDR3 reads TGTGCCAGCAGTGGCTCTGGGACGCGGAACATTCAGTACTTC.

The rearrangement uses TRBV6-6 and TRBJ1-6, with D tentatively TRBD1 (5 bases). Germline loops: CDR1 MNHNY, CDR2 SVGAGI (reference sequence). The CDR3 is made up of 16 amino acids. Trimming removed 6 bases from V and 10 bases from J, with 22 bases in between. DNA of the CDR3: TGTGCCAGCAGCAGGGAGTATCCCGGGACGGTCTCACCCCTCCACTTT. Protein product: CASSREYPGTVSPLHF.

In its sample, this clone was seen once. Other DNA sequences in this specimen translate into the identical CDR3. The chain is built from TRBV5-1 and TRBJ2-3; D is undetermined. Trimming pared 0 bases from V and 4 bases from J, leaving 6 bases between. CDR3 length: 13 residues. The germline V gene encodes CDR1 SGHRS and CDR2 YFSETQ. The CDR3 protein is CASSLGSPDTQYF. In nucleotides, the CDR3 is TGCGCCAGCAGCTTGGGGAGTCCAGATACGCAGTATTTT.

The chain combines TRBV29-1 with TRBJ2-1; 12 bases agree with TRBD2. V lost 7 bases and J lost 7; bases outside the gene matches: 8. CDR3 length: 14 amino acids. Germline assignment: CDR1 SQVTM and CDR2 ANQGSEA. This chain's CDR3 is CSARPGTSGNEQFF. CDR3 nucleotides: TGCAGCGCTAGACCCGGGACTAGCGGGAATGAGCAGTTCTTC.

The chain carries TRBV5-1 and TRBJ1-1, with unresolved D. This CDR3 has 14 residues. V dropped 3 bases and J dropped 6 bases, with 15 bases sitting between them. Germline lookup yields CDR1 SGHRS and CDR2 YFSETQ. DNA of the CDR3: TGCGCCAGCAGCTCGCTGGACGGGCGGGCTGAAGCTTTCTTT. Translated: CASSSLDGRAEAFF.

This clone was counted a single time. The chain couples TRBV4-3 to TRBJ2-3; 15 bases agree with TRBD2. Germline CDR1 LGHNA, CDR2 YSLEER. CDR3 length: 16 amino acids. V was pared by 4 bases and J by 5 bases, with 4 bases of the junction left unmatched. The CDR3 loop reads CASSPGLAGGEDTQYF. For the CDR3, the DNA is TGCGCCAGCAGCCCGGGACTAGCGGGAGGTGAAGATACGCAGTATTTT.

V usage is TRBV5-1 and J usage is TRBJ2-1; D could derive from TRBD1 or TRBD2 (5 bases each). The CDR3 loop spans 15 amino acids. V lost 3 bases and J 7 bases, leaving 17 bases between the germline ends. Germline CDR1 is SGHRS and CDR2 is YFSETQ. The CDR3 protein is CASSSGLGPGNEQFF. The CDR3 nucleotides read TGCGCCAGCAGCTCGGGGCTAGGTCCCGGGAATGAGCAGTTCTTC.

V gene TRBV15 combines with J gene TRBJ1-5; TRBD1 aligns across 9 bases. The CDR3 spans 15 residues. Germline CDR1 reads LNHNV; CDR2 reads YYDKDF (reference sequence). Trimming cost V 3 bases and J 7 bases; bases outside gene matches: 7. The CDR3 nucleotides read TGTGCCACCAGCAGGGAAACAGGGGGCGGGCAGCCCCAGCATTTT. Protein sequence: CATSRETGGGQPQHF.

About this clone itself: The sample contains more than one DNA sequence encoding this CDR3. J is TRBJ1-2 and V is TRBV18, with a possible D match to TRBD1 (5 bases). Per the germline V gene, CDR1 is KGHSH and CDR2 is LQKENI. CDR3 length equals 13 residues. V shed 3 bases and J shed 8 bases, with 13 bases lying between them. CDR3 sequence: CASSPSDSRGYTF. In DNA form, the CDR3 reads TGTGCCAGCTCACCGTCTGACAGTAGGGGCTACACCTTC.

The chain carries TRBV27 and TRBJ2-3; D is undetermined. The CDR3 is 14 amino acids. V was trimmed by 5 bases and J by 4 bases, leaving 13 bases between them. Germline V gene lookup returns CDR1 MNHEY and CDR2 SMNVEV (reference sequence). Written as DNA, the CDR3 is TGTGCCAGCAGTAAACGGTGGGAATCAGATACGCAGTATTTT. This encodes CASSKRWESDTQYF.

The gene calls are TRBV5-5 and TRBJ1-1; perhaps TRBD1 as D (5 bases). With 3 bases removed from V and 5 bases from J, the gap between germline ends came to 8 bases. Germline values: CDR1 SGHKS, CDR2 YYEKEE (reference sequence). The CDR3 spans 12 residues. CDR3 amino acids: CASSWGGTEAFF. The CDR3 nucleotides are TGTGCCAGCAGCTGGGGGGGTACTGAAGCTTTCTTT.